The source of this TCR beta chain is a study of OX40 agonist ivuxolimab in advanced cancers. Study summary: Ivuxolimab was administered intravenously to patients at 0.01 to 10 mg/kg every 2 weeks. Prior therapy, whether anti-PD-1, anti-PD-L1 or anti-CTLA-4, was allowed, and 40% had some.

The method was immunoSEQ multiplex PCR; TCRdb's version includes in-frame clones alone and lacks a portion of them. The sample consists of about 48,000 clones, 83% of them appearing once. V shed 6 bases and J shed 9 bases, with 23 bases lying between them. The CDR3 length is 15 residues. CDR1 and CDR2 from the germline V gene are MNHEY and SMNVEV (reference sequence). This sample comprised CD4+ or CD8+ T cells sorted from blood, obtained in a trial of the OX40 agonist ivuxolimab. The clonotype was recovered from an adult with an advanced solid tumor such as melanoma, head and neck, liver or kidney cancer. J is TRBJ1-1 and V is TRBV27; D perhaps matches TRBD1 (6 bases). This CDR3 reads CASSPTNRAPTKAFF. The CDR3 region has the DNA TGTGCCAGCAGCCCTACTAACAGGGCTCCAACTAAAGCTTTCTTT.